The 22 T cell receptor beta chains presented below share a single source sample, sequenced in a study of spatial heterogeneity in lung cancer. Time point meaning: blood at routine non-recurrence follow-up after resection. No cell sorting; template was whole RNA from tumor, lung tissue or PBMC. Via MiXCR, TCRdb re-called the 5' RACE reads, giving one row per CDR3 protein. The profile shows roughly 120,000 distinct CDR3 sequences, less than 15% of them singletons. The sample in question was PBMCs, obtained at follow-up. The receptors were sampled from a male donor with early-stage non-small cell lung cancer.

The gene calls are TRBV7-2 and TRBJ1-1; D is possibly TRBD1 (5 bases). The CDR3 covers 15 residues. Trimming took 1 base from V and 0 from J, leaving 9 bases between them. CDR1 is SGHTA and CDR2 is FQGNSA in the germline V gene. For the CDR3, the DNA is TGTGCCAGCAGCTTAGTTACCAGGGTGAACACTGAAGCTTTCTTT. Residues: CASSLVTRVNTEAFF.

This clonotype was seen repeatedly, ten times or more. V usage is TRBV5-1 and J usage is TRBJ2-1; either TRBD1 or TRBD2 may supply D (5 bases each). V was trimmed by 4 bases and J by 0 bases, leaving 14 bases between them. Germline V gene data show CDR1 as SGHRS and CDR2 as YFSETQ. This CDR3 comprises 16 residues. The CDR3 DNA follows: TGCGCCAGCAGCGCCGAGGGACGAACCTCCTACAATGAGCAGTTCTTC. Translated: CASSAEGRTSYNEQFF.

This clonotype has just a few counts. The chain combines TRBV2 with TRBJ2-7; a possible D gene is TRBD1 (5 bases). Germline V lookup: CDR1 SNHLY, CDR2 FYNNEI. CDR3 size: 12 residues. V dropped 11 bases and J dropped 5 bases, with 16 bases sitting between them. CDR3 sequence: CAARAQGDEQYF. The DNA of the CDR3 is TGTGCCGCCAGGGCCCAGGGCGACGAGCAGTACTTC. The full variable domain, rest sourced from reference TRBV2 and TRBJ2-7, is EPEVTQTPSHQVTQMGQEVILRCVPISNHLYFYWYRQILGQKVEFLVSFYNNEISEKSEIFDDQFSVERPDGSNFTLKIRSTKLEDSAMYFCAARAQGDEQYFGPGTRLTVT.

DNA of the CDR3: TGCAGTGCAACGGGACCCAATAATGAAAAACTGTTTTTT. This translates into CSATGPNNEKLFF. The V and J genes are TRBV20-1 and TRBJ1-4; maybe TRBD1 (5 bases). The CDR3 is 13 residues long. Trimming shortened V by 6 bases and J by 4 bases, and 12 bases separated the two germline ends. Per the germline V gene, CDR1 is DFQATT and CDR2 is SNEGSKA (reference sequence).

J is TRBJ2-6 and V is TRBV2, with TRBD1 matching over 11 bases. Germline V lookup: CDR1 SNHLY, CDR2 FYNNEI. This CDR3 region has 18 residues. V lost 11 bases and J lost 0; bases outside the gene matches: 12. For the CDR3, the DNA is TGTGCCCGAAGTGCGGGACAGGGGGTTTTCTCTGGGGCCAACGTCCTGACTTTC. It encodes CARSAGQGVFSGANVLTF.

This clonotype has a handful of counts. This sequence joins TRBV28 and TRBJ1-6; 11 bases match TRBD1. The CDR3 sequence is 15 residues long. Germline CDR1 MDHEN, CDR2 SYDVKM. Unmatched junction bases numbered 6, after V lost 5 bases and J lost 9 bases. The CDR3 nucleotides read TGTGCCAGCAGTGCGGGACAGGGGGAGAGTTCACCCCTCCACTTT. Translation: CASSAGQGESSPLHF.

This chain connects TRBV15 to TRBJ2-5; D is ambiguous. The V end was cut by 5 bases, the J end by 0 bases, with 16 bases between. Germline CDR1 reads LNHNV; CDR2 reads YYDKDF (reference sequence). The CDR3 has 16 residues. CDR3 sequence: CATSRRLQPYQETQYF. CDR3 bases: TGTGCCACCAGCCGACGATTACAACCGTACCAAGAGACCCAGTACTTC. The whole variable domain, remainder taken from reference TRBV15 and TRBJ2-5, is DAMVIQNPRYQVTQFGKPVTLSCSQTLNHNVMYWYQQKSSQAPKLLFHYYDKDFNNEADTPDNFQSRRPNTSFCFLDIRSPGLGDTAMYLCATSRRLQPYQETQYFGPGTRLLVL.

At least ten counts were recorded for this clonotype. CDR3 sequence: CAISGTGKNQPQHF. The DNA for the CDR3 is TGTGCCATCAGTGGTACAGGGAAGAATCAGCCCCAGCATTTT. The chain is built from TRBV10-3 and TRBJ1-5; a weak D match, TRBD1 (6 bases). Deletions cut 4 bases from V and 4 bases from J, with 11 bases between. Germline V CDR1 and CDR2: ENHRY, SYGVKD. This CDR3 is 14 amino acids long.

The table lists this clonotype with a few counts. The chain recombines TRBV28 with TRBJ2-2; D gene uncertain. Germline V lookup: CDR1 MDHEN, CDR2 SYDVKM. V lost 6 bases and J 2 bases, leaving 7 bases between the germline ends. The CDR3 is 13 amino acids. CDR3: CASRGSNTGELFF. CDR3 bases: TGTGCCAGCAGGGGTTCCAACACCGGGGAGCTGTTTTTT.

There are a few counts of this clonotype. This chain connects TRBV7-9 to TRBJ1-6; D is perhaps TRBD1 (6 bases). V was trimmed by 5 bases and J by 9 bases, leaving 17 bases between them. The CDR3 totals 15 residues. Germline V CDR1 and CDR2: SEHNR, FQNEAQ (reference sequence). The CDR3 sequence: CASSTGGYIGSPLHF. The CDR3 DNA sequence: TGTGCCAGCAGCACTGGGGGCTACATAGGTTCACCCCTCCACTTT.

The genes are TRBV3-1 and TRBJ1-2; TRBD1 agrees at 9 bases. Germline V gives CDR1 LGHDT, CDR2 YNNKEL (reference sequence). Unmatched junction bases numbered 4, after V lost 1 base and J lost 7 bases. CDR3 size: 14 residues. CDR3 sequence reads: CASSQGTGAVGYTF. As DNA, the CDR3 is TGTGCCAGCAGCCAAGGGACAGGGGCGGTTGGCTACACCTTC.

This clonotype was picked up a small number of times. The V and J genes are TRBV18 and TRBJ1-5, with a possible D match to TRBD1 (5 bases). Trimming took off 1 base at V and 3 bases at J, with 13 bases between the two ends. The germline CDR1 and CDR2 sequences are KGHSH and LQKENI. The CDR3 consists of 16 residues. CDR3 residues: CASSPLIQVANQPQHF. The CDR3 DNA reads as TGTGCCAGCTCACCACTAATACAGGTTGCCAATCAGCCCCAGCATTTT.

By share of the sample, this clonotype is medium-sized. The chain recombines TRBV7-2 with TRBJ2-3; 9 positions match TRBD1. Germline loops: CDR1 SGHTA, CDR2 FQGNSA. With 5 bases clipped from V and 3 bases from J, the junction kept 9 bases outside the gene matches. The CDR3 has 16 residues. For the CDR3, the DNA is TGTGCCAGCAGCACCAGACAGGGGGATGAGACAGATACGCAGTATTTT. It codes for CASSTRQGDETDTQYF.

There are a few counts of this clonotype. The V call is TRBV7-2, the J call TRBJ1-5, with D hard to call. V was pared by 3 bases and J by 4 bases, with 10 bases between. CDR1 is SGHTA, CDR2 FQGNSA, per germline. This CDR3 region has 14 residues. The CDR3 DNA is TGTGCCAGCAGCTTTATTGCGGCAAATCAGCCCCAGCATTTT. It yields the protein CASSFIAANQPQHF. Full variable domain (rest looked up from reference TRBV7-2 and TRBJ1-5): GAGVSQSPSNKVTEKGKDVELRCDPISGHTALYWYRQSLGQGLEFLIYFQGNSAPDKSGLPSDRFSAERTGGSVSTLTIQRTQQEDSAVYLCASSFIAANQPQHFGDGTRLSIL.

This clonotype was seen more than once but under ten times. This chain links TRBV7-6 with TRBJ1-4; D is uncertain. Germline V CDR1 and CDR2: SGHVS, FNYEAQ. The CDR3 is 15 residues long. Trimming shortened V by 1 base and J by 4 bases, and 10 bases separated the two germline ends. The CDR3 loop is CASSLVGTFNEKLFF. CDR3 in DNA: TGTGCCAGCAGCTTAGTTGGTACATTTAATGAAAAACTGTTTTTT.

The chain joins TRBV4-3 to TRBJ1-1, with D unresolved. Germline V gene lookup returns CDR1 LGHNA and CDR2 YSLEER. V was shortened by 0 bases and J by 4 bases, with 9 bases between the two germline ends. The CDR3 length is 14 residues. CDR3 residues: CASSQDLQSTEAFF. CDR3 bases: TGCGCCAGCAGCCAAGACTTACAGAGCACTGAAGCTTTCTTT.

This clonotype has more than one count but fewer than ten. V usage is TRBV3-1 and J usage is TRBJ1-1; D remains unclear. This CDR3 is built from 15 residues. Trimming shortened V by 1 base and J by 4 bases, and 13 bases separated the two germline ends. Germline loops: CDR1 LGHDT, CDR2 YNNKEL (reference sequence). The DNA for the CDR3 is TGTGCCAGCAGCCAAGCTTTGTCCGCGAGCACTGAAGCTTTCTTT. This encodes CASSQALSASTEAFF.

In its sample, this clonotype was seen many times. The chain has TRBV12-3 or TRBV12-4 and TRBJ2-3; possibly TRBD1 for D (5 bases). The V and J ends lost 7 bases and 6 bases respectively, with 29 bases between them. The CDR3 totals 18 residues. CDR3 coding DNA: TGTGCCAGCACTTCAGGGAATATTCTAGGTCGCCGTTCGGATACGCAGTATTTT. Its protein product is CASTSGNILGRRSDTQYF.

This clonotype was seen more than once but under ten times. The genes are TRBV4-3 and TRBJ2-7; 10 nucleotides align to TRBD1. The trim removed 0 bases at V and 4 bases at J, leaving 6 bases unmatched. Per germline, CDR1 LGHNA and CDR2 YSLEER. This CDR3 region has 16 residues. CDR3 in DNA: TGCGCCAGCAGCCAAGACCCGGGACAGGGGATGTACGAGCAGTACTTC. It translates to CASSQDPGQGMYEQYF.

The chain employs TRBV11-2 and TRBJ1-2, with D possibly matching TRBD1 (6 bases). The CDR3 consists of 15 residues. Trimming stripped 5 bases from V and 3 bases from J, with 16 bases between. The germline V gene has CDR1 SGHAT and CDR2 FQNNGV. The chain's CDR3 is CASSTPRGADYGYTF. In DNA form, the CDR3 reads TGTGCCAGCAGCACCCCACGGGGGGCGGACTATGGCTACACCTTC.

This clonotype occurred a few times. The CDR3 is CASSESARGRYTEAFF. For the CDR3, the DNA is TGCGCCAGCAGTGAGTCTGCCAGGGGGCGATACACTGAAGCTTTCTTT. The chain links TRBV10-2 to TRBJ1-1, with TRBD1 matching 8 bases. This CDR3 has 16 amino acids. After removal of 0 bases from V and 3 bases from J, the junction contained 6 bases not matched to a gene. Germline V gives CDR1 WSHSY, CDR2 SAAADI.

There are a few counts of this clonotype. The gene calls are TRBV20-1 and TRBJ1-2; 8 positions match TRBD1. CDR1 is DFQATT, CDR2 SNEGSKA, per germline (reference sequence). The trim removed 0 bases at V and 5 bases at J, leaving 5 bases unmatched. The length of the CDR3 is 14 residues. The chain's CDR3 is CSARDGTGGYGYTF. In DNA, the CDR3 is TGCAGTGCTAGAGATGGGACAGGAGGTTATGGCTACACCTTC.